The present T cell receptor beta chain was sequenced within a study of blood T cell repertoires in COVID-19. TCRdb's copy holds only in-frame clones and misses some; the assay was immunoSEQ multiplex PCR. The profile shows about 320,000 clones, roughly 88% of them singletons. CDR1 is SGHRS, CDR2 YFSETQ, per germline. The CDR3 runs to 15 residues. The J segment lost 4 bases and the V segment lost 2 bases, leaving 4 bases of the junction unmatched. The chain recombines TRBV5-1 with TRBJ2-1; 9 positions agree with TRBD2. Sequencing was done on a sample of peripheral blood. The sequence was obtained from a woman between 25 and 40 years old with COVID-19, enrolled during active disease. CDR3 bases: TGCGCCAGCAGCTTCAGCAGCGGGGGGTACAATGAGCAGTTCTTC. Translated: CASSFSSGGYNEQFF.